Included here is one T cell receptor beta chain sequence, with context. Its target antigen remains unknown. The junction departs from germline at one end; a sequencing error may be responsible. The library was made by 5' RACE. Sequenced using an Illumina HiSeq 2500. A second 7 to 11 cycle PCR used a sample-barcoded 5' primer and a J-beta primer mix. Each TCR beta cDNA molecule received a unique molecular identifier from a template-switch 5' adaptor carrying 12 random nucleotides. At least 2.5 million CDR3-containing paired-end reads were obtained from each sample. All of the RNA was converted into first-strand cDNA using the Mint cDNA synthesis kit, with a TRBC-specific oligonucleotide serving as the primer. All cDNA was treated with uracil-DNA glycosylase and then went through a first 18-cycle PCR with the universal primers M1SS and BC2_uni_R. Per the source publication's procedure: For normalization, 1 million high-quality reads, each with a distinct molecular identifier, were randomly selected from each sample. Instead of being binned into consensus sequences, reads that shared molecular identifiers were thrown out. MiTCR, with a Q25 quality threshold and the strictest error-elimination algorithm, was used for CDR3 identification, clonotype clustering and error correction. A nonparametric unseen species model with Euler transformation was used to estimate a lower bound on total TCR beta diversity. Using fastp trimming at Q25 and MiXCR clonotype assembly, TCRdb reanalyzed the public sequencing data and kept in-frame beta chains. Each CDR3 protein appears once, grouped with its most common genes and DNA. V and J calls and clone size were set by TCRdb, not the authors. This sample comprises 1.5 million to 2 million distinct CDR3 sequences, roughly 27% of them detected only once. The top ten constitute more than 6% of the sample.

The data belong to a study of blood T cells in healthy people across ages (dated by TCRdb to 2015 to 2017). For context, the study as a whole: Template switching captured roughly one uniquely barcoded TCR beta cDNA molecule per two T cells in model experiments. Using deep sequencing normalized with unique cDNA molecular identifiers, the study measured how TCR beta repertoire diversity changes with age. The donors were split into four age groups: young (average around 16 years), middle-aged (nearly 40), aged (more than 60) and long-lived (approximately 89). To avoid experimental bias, donors of different ages were randomly spread across the sequencing lanes. The study analyzed two additional independent replicas of 1 million unique cDNA reads from the same blood draw for two donors, one aged 18 to 30 and one aged 80 or older. On the study overall, not on this receptor specifically: As age increased, observed TCR beta diversity per million T cells dropped in a roughly linear way, and a significant reduction was already evident by age about 40. There was a strong correlation between observed TCR beta diversity and the percentage of naive T cells measured by flow cytometry. Compared with the aged group, the long-lived group had more naive CD4+ T cells, fewer expanded clones and increased TCR diversity, a pattern suggesting age selection. Because the CMV infection status of the donors was unknown, age-related changes in expanded clonotypes may potentially have been confounded. Estimates of total diversity from one million sequenced T cells were regarded as lower bounds and underestimates. Since profiling was done on bulk unsorted PBMCs, naive and antigen-experienced compartments could not be conclusively compared.

The roughly 39 donors, aged about 6 to 95 years, were systemically healthy Caucasian individuals from Russia. Around 9.9 milliliters of peripheral blood were collected from each donor into EDTA-treated Vacutainer tubes. Ficoll-Paque density-gradient centrifugation was used to isolate PBMCs, with at least 6 million per sample. Trizol reagent was used to extract total RNA from the PBMCs, yielding at least 5.5 micrograms per sample. Naive CD45RAhigh/CD27high T cell percentages were measured by flow cytometry on a PBMC aliquot from every donor. The germline V gene supplies CDR1 LGHNA and CDR2 YNFKEQ. The cysteine opens and the phenylalanine closes a CDR3 of 17 amino acids. Left in the record is the CDR3 DNA by itself, 51 bases read in frame from the first base.

The rearrangement combines TRBV4-2 with TRBJ2-7, with 9 junctional bases fitting TRBD2. Material for sequencing was blood. The receptor comes from a woman aged 30 to 39 in good health. The DNA sequence is as follows: TGTGCCAGCAGTCAAGATGGCAGCGGGGGGAGTAGTGCTGAGCAGTACTTC. It translates as CASSQDGSGGSSAEQYF.